What follows are 18 T cell receptor beta chains derived from one specimen sequenced in a study of blood T cell repertoires in COVID-19. Assay: immunoSEQ multiplex PCR; the TCRdb copy retains only in-frame clones and omits some. In the table there are over 120,000 clones, approximately 80% of which are singletons. Input material: peripheral blood. The receptors come from a man aged 60-69 years with active or convalescent COVID-19.

V and J are TRBV7-9 and TRBJ2-3; D gene uncertain. Germline assignment: CDR1 SEHNR and CDR2 FQNEAQ (reference sequence). The V and J ends lost 4 bases and 6 bases respectively, with 8 bases between them. CDR3 length equals 12 residues. Here the CDR3 reads CASSSTSDTQYF. CDR3 nucleotide sequence: TGTGCCAGCAGCTCGACATCCGATACGCAGTATTTT.

The chain's CDR3 is CASSHLGGDSYEQYF. In DNA form, the CDR3 reads TGTGCCAGCAGTCACCTCGGGGGGGACTCCTACGAGCAGTACTTC. The chain couples TRBV27 to TRBJ2-7; 8 bases fit TRBD2. This CDR3 is built from 15 residues. J gave up 0 bases and V 5 bases, and 6 bases lay outside the gene matches. Germline V gene lookup returns CDR1 MNHEY and CDR2 SMNVEV (reference sequence).

The rearrangement joins TRBV7-7 to TRBJ2-5; TRBD2 might be the D (5 bases). Trimming took off 4 bases at V and 4 bases at J, with 28 bases between the two ends. CDR3 length: 19 residues. The germline V gene encodes CDR1 SSHAT and CDR2 FNYEAQ (reference sequence). The CDR3 nucleotides are TGTGCCAGCAGCTCTGGCATGCTGGGCCTAGCAGGTTGGGGAGAGACCCAGTACTTC. Its translation is CASSSGMLGLAGWGETQYF.

The rearrangement joins TRBV5-1 to TRBJ1-6; D call uncertain. From germline, CDR1 is SGHRS and CDR2 YFSETQ. V lost 0 bases and J 7 bases, leaving 20 bases between the germline ends. The length of the CDR3 is 18 residues. Here the CDR3 DNA reads TGCGCCAGCAGCTTGGGGGAGCAAGGCTCTCTAAAGAATTCACCCCTCCACTTT. Translating gives CASSLGEQGSLKNSPLHF.

The chain uses TRBV24-1 and TRBJ2-2; D uncertain. CDR3 size: 14 residues. V lost 1 base and J 6 bases, leaving 8 bases between the germline ends. Germline CDR1 and CDR2: KGHDR and SFDVKD. This CDR3 reads CATSDLIEAGELFF. The CDR3, as DNA: TGTGCCACCAGTGATTTAATTGAGGCCGGGGAGCTGTTTTTT.

The chain employs TRBV24-1 and TRBJ1-5; D is possibly TRBD1 (5 bases). V lost 3 bases and J 6 bases, leaving 8 bases between the germline ends. The CDR3 totals 13 residues. Germline V gene lookup returns CDR1 KGHDR and CDR2 SFDVKD. CDR3 sequence (DNA): TGTGCCACCAGTGATGGAGGGGCTCAGCCCCAGCATTTT. It codes for CATSDGGAQPQHF.

This chain's CDR3 is CASSPREGGEAFF. In DNA, the CDR3 is TGTGCCAGCAGCCCGAGGGAGGGAGGGGAAGCTTTCTTT. The genes are TRBV5-4 and TRBJ1-1; no firm D call. The germline V gene encodes CDR1 SGHNT and CDR2 YYREEE (reference sequence). The CDR3 sequence is 13 residues long. V was pared by 4 bases and J by 8 bases, with 15 bases between.

This clone was seen a handful of times. The rearrangement joins TRBV19 to TRBJ1-2, with D uncertain. V lost 6 bases and J 2 bases, leaving 10 bases between the germline ends. This CDR3 spans 13 amino acids. Germline V gene data show CDR1 as LNHDA and CDR2 as SQIVND (reference sequence). The CDR3 spells CASSVRENYGYTF. The CDR3 DNA follows: TGTGCCAGTAGCGTCCGGGAAAACTATGGCTACACCTTC. Full variable domain (remainder filled in from reference TRBV19 and TRBJ1-2): DGGITQSPKYLFRKEGQNVTLSCEQNLNHDAMYWYRQDPGQGLRLIYYSQIVNDFQKGDIAEGYSVSREKKESFPLTVTSAQKNPTAFYLCASSVRENYGYTFGSGTRLTVV.

The DNA for the CDR3 is TGTGCCAGCAGCTCCATGGGTTCAGGATCAGATACGCAGTATTTT. The encoded protein is CASSSMGSGSDTQYF. This chain uses TRBV7-2 with TRBJ2-3; D is uncertain. V was cut by 4 bases and J by 4 bases, with 15 bases left in between. Per germline, CDR1 SGHTA and CDR2 FQGNSA. The CDR3 contains 15 residues.

The genes are TRBV7-8 and TRBJ2-5; possible D gene TRBD2, 7 bases. The germline gives CDR1 SGHVS, CDR2 FQNEAQ. V was trimmed by 2 bases and J by 5 bases, leaving 21 bases between them. This CDR3 contains 17 residues. CDR3 protein: CASSLRPGEGVVETQYF. CDR3 coding DNA: TGTGCCAGCAGCTTAAGGCCCGGGGAGGGGGTGGTGGAGACCCAGTACTTC.

This chain connects TRBV4-1 to TRBJ1-5, with 8 bases identical to TRBD1. The CDR3 contains 16 residues. CDR1 and CDR2 (germline): MGHRA, YSYEKL. The junction had 4 bases not matched to a gene; V was cut back by 0 bases and J by 3 bases. CDR3 nucleotides: TGCGCCAGCAGCCAAGAGGGGGGACAGGCCAATCAGCCCCAGCATTTT. This translates into CASSQEGGQANQPQHF.

This rearrangement joins TRBV6-5 to TRBJ1-2, with TRBD1 identical over 7 bases. CDR3 size: 14 residues. J gave up 2 bases and V 8 bases, and 8 bases lay outside the gene matches. Germline V CDR1 and CDR2: MNHEY, SVGAGI. The CDR3 reads CASGQGDRNYGYTF. CDR3 sequence (DNA): TGTGCCAGCGGTCAGGGGGACCGAAACTATGGCTACACCTTC.

The chain has TRBV12-3 or TRBV12-4 and TRBJ1-2; a weak D match, TRBD1 (6 bases). The CDR3 loop spans 12 amino acids. V gave up 5 bases and J gave up 6 bases, with 10 bases separating them. CDR3 sequence reads: CASSPDSHGYTF. Here the CDR3 DNA reads TGTGCCAGCAGTCCGGACAGTCATGGCTACACCTTC.

This chain joins TRBV19 and TRBJ1-4, with TRBD1 identical over 8 bases. J lost 5 bases, V lost 4 bases, and 6 bases had no gene match. The CDR3 covers 15 residues. Germline values: CDR1 LNHDA, CDR2 SQIVND (reference sequence). CDR3 in amino acids: CASSSPRGQNEKLFF. The CDR3 nucleotides are TGTGCCAGTAGTAGCCCCAGGGGGCAAAATGAAAAACTGTTTTTT.

The V and J genes are TRBV19 and TRBJ1-5; maybe TRBD1 (5 bases). CDR1 is LNHDA, CDR2 SQIVND, per germline (reference sequence). CDR3 size: 16 residues. The V end lost 6 bases, the J end lost 1 base, and 16 bases lay between the germline ends. The CDR3 DNA is TGTGCCAGTAGGCCGCCGGGGGTCGTGAGCAATCAGCCCCAGCATTTT. It codes for CASRPPGVVSNQPQHF.

The chain joins TRBV5-1 to TRBJ1-1; the D is unclear. CDR3 length equals 14 residues. Between the trimmed V and J ends, which lost 0 bases and 0 bases, there was a span of 6 bases. Per germline, CDR1 SGHRS and CDR2 YFSETQ. In DNA form, the CDR3 reads TGCGCCAGCAGCTTGGATACGGTGAACACTGAAGCTTTCTTT. Translation: CASSLDTVNTEAFF.

This chain joins TRBV9 and TRBJ1-1; D not certain. The germline gives CDR1 SGDLS, CDR2 YYNGEE. CDR3 length equals 13 residues. V lost 0 bases and J 4 bases, leaving 7 bases between the germline ends. CDR3 amino acids: CASSVASGTEAFF. The CDR3 DNA reads TGTGCCAGCAGCGTAGCCTCGGGCACTGAAGCTTTCTTT.

There are a few counts of this clone. This sequence joins TRBV7-9 and TRBJ1-3, with D perhaps matching TRBD1 (6 bases). V shed 5 bases and J shed 0 bases, with 14 bases lying between them. This CDR3 region has 16 residues. Germline V gives CDR1 SEHNR, CDR2 FQNEAQ (reference sequence). CDR3 residues: CASSLSGAGSGNTIYF. In DNA, the CDR3 is TGTGCCAGCAGCCTGTCAGGGGCGGGCTCTGGAAACACCATATATTTT.